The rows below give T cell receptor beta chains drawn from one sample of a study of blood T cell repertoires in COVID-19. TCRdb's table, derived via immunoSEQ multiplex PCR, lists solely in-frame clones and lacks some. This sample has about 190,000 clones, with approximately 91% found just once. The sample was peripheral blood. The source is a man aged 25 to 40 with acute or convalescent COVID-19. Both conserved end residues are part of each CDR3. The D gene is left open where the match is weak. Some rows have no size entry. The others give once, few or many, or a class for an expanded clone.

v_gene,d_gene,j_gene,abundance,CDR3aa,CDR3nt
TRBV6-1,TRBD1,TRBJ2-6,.,CASSDEGRQGRSGANVLTF,TGTGCCAGCAGTGACGAGGGCCGACAGGGTCGATCTGGGGCCAACGTCCTGACTTTC
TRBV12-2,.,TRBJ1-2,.,CASRLIPVNYGYTF,TGTGCAAGTCGCTTAATCCCGGTAAACTATGGCTACACCTTC
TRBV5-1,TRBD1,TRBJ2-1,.,CASSLAAQGADEQFF,TGCGCCAGCAGCTTGGCCGCTCAGGGGGCAGATGAGCAGTTCTTC
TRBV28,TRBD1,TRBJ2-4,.,CASSITGTGENIQYF,TGTGCCAGCAGTATAACCGGGACAGGGGAAAACATTCAGTACTTC
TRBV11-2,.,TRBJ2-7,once,CASSLGPYQGEQYF,TGTGCCAGCAGCCTAGGGCCCTACCAGGGGGAGCAGTACTTC
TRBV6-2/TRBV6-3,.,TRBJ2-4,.,CASSNEPIKNIQYF,TGTGCCAGCAGTAACGAGCCTATCAAAAACATTCAGTACTTC
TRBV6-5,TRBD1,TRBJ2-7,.,CASSPDRGRSYEQYF,TGTGCCAGCAGCCCGGACAGGGGCCGGTCCTACGAGCAGTACTTC
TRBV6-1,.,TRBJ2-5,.,CASSDGPGETQYF,TGTGCCAGCAGTGATGGGCCGGGGGAGACCCAGTACTTC
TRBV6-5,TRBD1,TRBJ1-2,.,CASSPGTVAYGYTF,TGTGCCAGCAGTCCAGGGACAGTCGCCTATGGCTACACCTTC
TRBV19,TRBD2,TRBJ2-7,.,CASSIVASGYEQYF,TGTGCCAGTAGTATAGTAGCTAGCGGCTACGAGCAGTACTTC
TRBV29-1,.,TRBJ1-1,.,CSVEDLAKGYTEAFF,TGCAGCGTTGAAGATCTGGCCAAGGGGTACACTGAAGCTTTCTTT
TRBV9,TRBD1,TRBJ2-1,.,CASSEKQGMNEQFF,TGTGCCAGCAGCGAAAAACAGGGGATGAATGAGCAGTTCTTC
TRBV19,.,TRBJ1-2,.,CASSMSFGTASGGYTF,TGTGCCAGTAGTATGTCCTTCGGGACTGCCAGTGGTGGCTACACCTTC
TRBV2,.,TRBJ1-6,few,CASRRDTSSYNSPLHF,TGTGCCAGCAGAAGGGACACGAGCTCCTATAATTCACCCCTCCACTTT
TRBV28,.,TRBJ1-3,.,CASTPWAKGNTIYF,TGTGCCAGCACCCCTTGGGCCAAAGGAAACACCATATATTTT
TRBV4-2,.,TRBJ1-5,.,CASSQRPGTGDSSNQPQHF,TGTGCCAGCAGCCAACGTCCCGGGACGGGGGACTCAAGCAATCAGCCCCAGCATTTT
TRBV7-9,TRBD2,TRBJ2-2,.,CASSLRSGTITGELFF,TGTGCCAGCAGCTTACGGTCAGGGACTATCACCGGGGAGCTGTTTTTT
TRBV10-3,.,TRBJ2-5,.,CAISESEGTQYF,TGTGCCATCAGTGAGTCAGAGGGGACCCAGTACTTC
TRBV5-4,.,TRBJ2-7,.,CASSNEAYEQYF,TGTGCCAGCAGCAATGAGGCCTACGAGCAGTACTTC
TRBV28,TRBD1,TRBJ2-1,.,CAYRPSGQGASEQFF,TGTGCTTATCGCCCTTCGGGACAGGGGGCGTCTGAGCAGTTCTTC
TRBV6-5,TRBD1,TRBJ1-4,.,CASSYSQGLSNEKLFF,TGTGCCAGCAGTTACTCACAGGGGTTATCTAATGAAAAACTGTTTTTT
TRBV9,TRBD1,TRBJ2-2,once,CASSAGQITNTGELFF,TGTGCCAGCAGCGCGGGACAGATAACGAACACCGGGGAGCTGTTTTTT
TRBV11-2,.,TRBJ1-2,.,CASSLASGVGGYTF,TGTGCCAGCAGCTTAGCGTCAGGGGTTGGTGGCTACACCTTC
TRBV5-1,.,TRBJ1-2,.,CASSLVMERDGYTF,TGCGCCAGCAGCTTGGTCATGGAACGGGATGGCTACACCTTC
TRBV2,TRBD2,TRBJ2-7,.,CASRSSVGLAGGEQYF,TGTGCCAGCAGATCGTCTGTTGGACTAGCGGGAGGCGAGCAGTACTTC
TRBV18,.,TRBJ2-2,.,CASSPEGQGGTGELFF,TGTGCCAGCTCACCAGAAGGACAGGGAGGGACCGGGGAGCTGTTTTTT
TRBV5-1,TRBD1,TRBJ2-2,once,CASSPRGQGTGELFF,TGCGCCAGCAGTCCGAGGGGACAGGGTACCGGGGAGCTGTTTTTT
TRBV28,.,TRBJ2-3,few,CASSFGSHTQYF,TGTGCCAGCAGTTTCGGGAGCCATACGCAGTATTTT
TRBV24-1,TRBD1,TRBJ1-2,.,CATSDLGQNYGYTF,TGTGCCACCAGTGACCTGGGACAGAACTATGGCTACACCTTC
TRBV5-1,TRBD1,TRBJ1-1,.,CASSEATGGAGTEAFF,TGCGCCAGCAGCGAGGCGACAGGGGGCGCGGGCACTGAAGCTTTCTTT
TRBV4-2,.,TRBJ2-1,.,CASSQAGSSYNEQFF,TGTGCCAGCAGCCAAGCGGGGAGCTCCTACAATGAGCAGTTCTTC
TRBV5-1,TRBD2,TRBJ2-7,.,CASSLGVSGRPFEQYF,TGCGCCAGCAGCTTGGGTGTTAGCGGGAGACCCTTTGAGCAGTACTTC